This T cell receptor (beta chain) stems from a study of blood T cells in healthy people across ages. The study's findings and limits: What prevented conclusive comparison of naive and antigen-experienced cells was that PBMCs were unsorted. TCR beta diversity, measured per million T cells, fell in a roughly linear way with age.

This clonotype was seen many times. The target antigen is unknown. Together with a sample-barcoded 5' primer, a J-beta primer mix was included in a second PCR lasting roughly 7 to 11 cycles. Via MiXCR, TCRdb re-called the 5' RACE reads, giving one row per CDR3 protein. The repertoire holds 950,000 to 1,200,000 distinct CDR3 sequences, with more than 30% as singletons. Input material: blood. This clonotype was sampled from a young man in good health.

This CDR3 reads CASSPLQGRKLFF. The CDR3 nucleotides read TGTGCCAGCAGCCCCCTACAGGGAAGGAAACTGTTTTTT. The J gene is TRBJ1-4, the V gene TRBV7-9; D possibly corresponds to TRBD1 (6 bases). Germline V gene sequence: CDR1 SEHNR, CDR2 FQNEAQ (reference sequence). V lost 5 bases and J 11 bases, leaving 15 bases between the germline ends. The CDR3 has 13 residues.